A selection of T cell receptor beta chains follows, all from one sample in a study of tumor-infiltrating lymphocytes in primary liver carcinoma. One entry per CDR3 protein, called by TCRdb with MiXCR from the multiplex PCR reads. The profile covers some 43,000 distinct CDR3 sequences, with 70% to 85% appearing a single time and just under 30% taken by the ten largest. Sequences were obtained from liver tumor tissue from sampling region 5. These receptors all stem from a man aged 35 to 55 with primary liver carcinoma and hepatitis B virus infection. The conserved cysteine and the conserved F or W are not part of the CDR3 here. Clone size is not always given. Where it is, it says once, few, many or a class for expanded clones.

clone_size | v_call | cdr3_aa
. | TRBV14 | ASSPTPGTYNEQF
. | TRBV6-5 | VSSYSRDTGELF
many | TRBV14 | ASSPGTRDEQF
. | TRBV11-3 | ASSLTLWETQY
many | TRBV12-3/TRBV12-4 | ASSSERLAEYEQY
. | TRBV29-1 | GVGPPSSSYNKQL
. | TRBV2 | ASKGTGGLPEQY
. | TRBV4-1 | DSSQDEAVTYYGYT
. | TRBV12-3/TRBV12-4 | TCSSSGALETQY
. | TRBV29-1 | CVGPPSSSCNEQF
once | TRBV11-2 | ASSPGSMSDTQH
. | TRBV10-3 | AISPELAASPFTYEQY
few | TRBV20-1 | SVREWAPDTQY
. | TRBV18 | ASSPGLAAHTQY
. | TRBV6-6 | ASSWCDSYEQY
once | TRBV11-2 | TSSLVALAGIGELF
. | TRBV10-3 | DIKGQGPQETQN
. | TRBV28 | VSSAINSLYYGYT
many | TRBV7-8 | ATSGSTGGRYISYNEQF
. | TRBV12-3/TRBV12-4 | TSSLSDLTEAS
many | TRBV7-3 | ASSLFMGGSDTQY
. | TRBV15 | APAADEQY
. | TRBV6-1 | ANSEPASGPYSTDTQY
. | TRBV11-2 | ASNLTDAACEQF
. | TRBV4-1 | TSSQVHDRAPGNTIY
. | TRBV5-1 | ASSLDLASNQPQH
. | TRBV4-1 | ASSREAGAETQY
. | TRBV11-2 | ASSLGAAGNTGELF
. | TRBV29-1 | SAAWTSGSSSNEQF
. | TRBV29-1 | SVGGRAAETRC
many | TRBV6-1 | ASSQGYHEQY
. | TRBV11-2 | ASSLEKLEELAKNIQY
. | TRBV5-1 | ASSRRAGGITYNKQF
many | TRBV5-1 | ASSELAGEGETQY
. | TRBV11-2 | AISSTGILSSQY
. | TRBV6-5 | ASSSGGLAGYDEQF
. | TRBV24-1 | ATSGYGPNTQY
. | TRBV6-5 | ASSCGGANTETF
once | TRBV10-1 | ASSESGYGRETQY
once | TRBV10-3 | AISLLLAESSYNEQF
. | TRBV29-1 | SGLPRQGVVEQF
. | TRBV29-1 | IGRAGGETQY
. | TRBV14 | ASSLTPANYEQY
. | TRBV6-5 | ASRDSYDEQF
. | TRBV11-1 | ASSPSPEVRKDFQETQC
. | TRBV7-3 | ASSYSSGANVLT
. | TRBV6-5 | ASSPWTGGRPYEQY
. | TRBV11-2 | ASSIYLCSVRKGYEQY
. | TRBV21-1 | ASSTQVRLSNEQF
. | TRBV12-5 | ARGFRTDYPTSTDAQY
. | TRBV14 | ASSQDLQGDGDMQY
. | TRBV25-1 | ASSDKGPRHTGELF
. | TRBV12-3/TRBV12-4 | ASSTPSESYNEQS